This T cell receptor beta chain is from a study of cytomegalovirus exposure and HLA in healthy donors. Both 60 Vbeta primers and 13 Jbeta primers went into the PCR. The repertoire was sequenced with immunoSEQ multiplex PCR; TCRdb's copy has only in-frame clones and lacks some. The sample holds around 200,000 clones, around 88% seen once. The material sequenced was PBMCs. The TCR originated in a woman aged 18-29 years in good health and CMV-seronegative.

CDR3 in DNA: TGTGCCAGCAGTTACGAAGGGGCAGGGCCCCAGCATTTT. Amino acid sequence: CASSYEGAGPQHF. This chain connects TRBV6-5 to TRBJ1-5, with a possible D match to TRBD1 (5 bases). Germline V gives CDR1 MNHEY, CDR2 SVGAGI. Trimming cost V 2 bases and J 9 bases, with 11 bases left between them. CDR3 length equals 13 residues.